The clone carrying this T cell receptor (beta chain) turned up a few times. What it binds is not known. Other DNA sequences of this sample code for an identical CDR3. The CDR3 runs 15 residues. V dropped 6 bases and J dropped 1 base, with 13 bases sitting between them. Per the germline V gene, CDR1 is KGHSH and CDR2 is LQKENI. This record belongs to a study of Ad26.COV2.S vaccination and SARS-CoV-2 variants. Study context: Enrolled in COV1001, the donor was in the Ad26.COV2.S trial arm, which received the vaccine. The study gave Ad26.COV2.S intramuscularly, once or twice 56 days apart. Findings and limits, study-wide: Participants in the vaccine arm had higher spike-specific TCR breadth; placebo recipients had lower. Responses of spike-specific T cells (both CD8+ and CD4+) reportedly showed substantial breadth after vaccination.

Stated treatment: 15 to 20 received Ad26.COV2.S at low or high dose, single or two shots; about 5 received placebo; per-sample allocation not given. Collection of samples fell on day 63 after the first vaccine or placebo injection. Clones were sequenced by immunoSEQ multiplex PCR, and TCRdb holds only the in-frame ones, with some missing. The repertoire holds around 500,000 clones, with 89% as singletons. The J gene is TRBJ1-3, the V gene TRBV18; possible D gene TRBD1, 6 bases. This sample comprised peripheral blood, obtained in a trial of Ad26.COV2.S vaccine versus placebo. The receptor comes from a person between 18 and 59 years old who received the Ad26.COV2.S COVID-19 vaccine or a placebo. The CDR3 region has the DNA TGTGCCAGCTCCCCCCCCCAGGGGTCTGGAAACACCATATATTTT. This translates into CASSPPQGSGNTIYF.